The T cell receptor (beta chain) described here comes from a study of shared clonotypes between healthy human individuals. Profiling relied on immunoSEQ multiplex PCR, and the TCRdb table lists in-frame clones only, not all of them. The sample shows hundreds of thousands of clones, around 77% of them seen only once. V lost 3 bases and J lost 5; bases outside the gene matches: 5. The CDR3 spans 13 residues. Germline V gene sequence: CDR1 SQVTM, CDR2 ANQGSEA. What was sequenced was PBMCs. The J gene is TRBJ2-5, the V gene TRBV29-1; TRBD1 matches at 8 bases. The clonotype was recovered from a woman aged 40-49 years in good health. Some clones in this sample may be carry-over from other donors' samples. The CDR3 region has the DNA TGCAGCGTTGACAGGGGGCGGTTGGAGACCCAGTACTTC. Residues: CSVDRGRLETQYF.